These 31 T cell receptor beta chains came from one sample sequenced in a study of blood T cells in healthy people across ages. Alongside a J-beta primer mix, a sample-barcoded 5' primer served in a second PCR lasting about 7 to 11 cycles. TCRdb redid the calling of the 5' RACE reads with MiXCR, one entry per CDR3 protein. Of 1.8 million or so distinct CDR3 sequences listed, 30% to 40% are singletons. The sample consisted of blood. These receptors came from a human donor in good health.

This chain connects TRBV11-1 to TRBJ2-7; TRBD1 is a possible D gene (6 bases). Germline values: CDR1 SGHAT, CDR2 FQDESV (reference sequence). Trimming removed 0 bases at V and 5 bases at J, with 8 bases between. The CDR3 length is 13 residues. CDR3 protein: CASSLARDNEQYF. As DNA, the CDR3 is TGTGCCAGCAGCTTAGCCCGGGACAACGAGCAGTACTTC.

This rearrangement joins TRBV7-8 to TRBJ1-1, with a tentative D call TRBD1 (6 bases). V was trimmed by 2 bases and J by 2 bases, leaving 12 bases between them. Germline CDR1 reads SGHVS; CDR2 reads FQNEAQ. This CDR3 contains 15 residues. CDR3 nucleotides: TGTGCCAGCAGCTTATCGTACAGGGAAAACACTGAAGCTTTCTTT. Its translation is CASSLSYRENTEAFF.

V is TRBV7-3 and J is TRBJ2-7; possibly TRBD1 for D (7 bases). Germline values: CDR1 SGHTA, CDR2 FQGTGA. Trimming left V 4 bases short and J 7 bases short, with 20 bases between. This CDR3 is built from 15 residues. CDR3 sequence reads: CASSSIFDRAGEQYF. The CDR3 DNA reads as TGTGCCAGCAGCTCGATATTTGACAGGGCGGGAGAGCAGTACTTC.

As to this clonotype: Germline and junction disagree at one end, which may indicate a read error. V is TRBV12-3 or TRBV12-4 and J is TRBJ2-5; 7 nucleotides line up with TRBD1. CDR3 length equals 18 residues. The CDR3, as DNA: TGTGCCAGCAGATCGAGCAGGGGGACCTTTGGGAGTGAAGAGACCCAGTGCTTC. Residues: CASRSSRGTFGSEETQCF.

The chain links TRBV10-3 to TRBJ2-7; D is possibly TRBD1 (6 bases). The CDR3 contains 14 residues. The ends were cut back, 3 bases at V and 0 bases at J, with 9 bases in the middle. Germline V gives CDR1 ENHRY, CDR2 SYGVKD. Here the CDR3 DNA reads TGTGCCATCAGTGAATGGGACAACTCCTACGAGCAGTACTTC. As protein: CAISEWDNSYEQYF.

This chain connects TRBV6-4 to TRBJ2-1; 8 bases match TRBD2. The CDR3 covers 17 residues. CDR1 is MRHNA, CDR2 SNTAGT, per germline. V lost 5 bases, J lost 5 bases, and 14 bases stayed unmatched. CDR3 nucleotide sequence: TGTGCCAGCAGTCCGTACCTTAGCGGGGATCTCAACAATGAGCAGTTCTTC. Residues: CASSPYLSGDLNNEQFF.

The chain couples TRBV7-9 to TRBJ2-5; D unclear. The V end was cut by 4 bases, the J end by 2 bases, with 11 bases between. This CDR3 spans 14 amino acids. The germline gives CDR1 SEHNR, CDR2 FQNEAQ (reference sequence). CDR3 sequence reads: CASSSEPLQETQYF. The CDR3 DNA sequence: TGTGCCAGCAGCTCTGAACCGCTGCAAGAGACCCAGTACTTC. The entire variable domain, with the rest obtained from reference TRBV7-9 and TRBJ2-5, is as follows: DTGVSQNPRHKITKRGQNVTFRCDPISEHNRLYWYRQTLGQGPEFLTYFQNEAQLEKSRLLSDRFSAERPKGSFSTLEIQRTEQGDSAMYLCASSSEPLQETQYFGPGTRLLVL.

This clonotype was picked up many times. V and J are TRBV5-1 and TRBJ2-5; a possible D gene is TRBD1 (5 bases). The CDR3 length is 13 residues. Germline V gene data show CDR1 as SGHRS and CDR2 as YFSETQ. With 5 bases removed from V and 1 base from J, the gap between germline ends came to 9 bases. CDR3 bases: TGCGCCAGCAGTCAGGGATCCCAAGAGACCCAGTACTTC. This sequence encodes CASSQGSQETQYF.

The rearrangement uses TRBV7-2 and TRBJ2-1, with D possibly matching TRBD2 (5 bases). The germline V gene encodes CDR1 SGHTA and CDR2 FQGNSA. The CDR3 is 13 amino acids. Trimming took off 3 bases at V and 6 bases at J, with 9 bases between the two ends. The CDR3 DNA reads TGTGCCAGCAGCTTGGACTTCTCCAATGAGCAGTTCTTC. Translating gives CASSLDFSNEQFF.

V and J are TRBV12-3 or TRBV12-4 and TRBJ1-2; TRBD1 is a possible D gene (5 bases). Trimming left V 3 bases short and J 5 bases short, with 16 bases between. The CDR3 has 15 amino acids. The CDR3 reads CASSFSSRVGYGYTF. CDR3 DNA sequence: TGTGCCAGCAGTTTTTCGTCCAGGGTGGGGTATGGCTACACCTTC.

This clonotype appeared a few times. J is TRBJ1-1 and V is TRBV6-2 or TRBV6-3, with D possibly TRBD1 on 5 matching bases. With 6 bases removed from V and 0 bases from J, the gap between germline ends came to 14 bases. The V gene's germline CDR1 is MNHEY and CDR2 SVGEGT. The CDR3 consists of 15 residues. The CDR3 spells CASSRDSALNTEAFF. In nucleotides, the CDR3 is TGTGCCAGCAGCAGGGACTCAGCTTTGAACACTGAAGCTTTCTTT.

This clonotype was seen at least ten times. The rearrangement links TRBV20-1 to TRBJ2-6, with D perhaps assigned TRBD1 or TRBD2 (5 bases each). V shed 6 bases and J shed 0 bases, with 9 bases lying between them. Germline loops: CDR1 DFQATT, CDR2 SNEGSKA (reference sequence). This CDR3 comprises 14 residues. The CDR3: CSARDLSGANVLTF. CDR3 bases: TGCAGTGCCCGGGACCTCTCTGGGGCCAACGTCCTGACTTTC.

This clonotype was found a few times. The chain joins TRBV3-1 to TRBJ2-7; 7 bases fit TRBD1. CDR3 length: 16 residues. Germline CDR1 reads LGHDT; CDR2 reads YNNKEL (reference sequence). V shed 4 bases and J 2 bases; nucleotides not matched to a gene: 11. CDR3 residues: CASSPSTGTEPYEQYF. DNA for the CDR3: TGTGCCAGCAGCCCTTCGACCGGGACAGAGCCCTACGAGCAGTACTTC.

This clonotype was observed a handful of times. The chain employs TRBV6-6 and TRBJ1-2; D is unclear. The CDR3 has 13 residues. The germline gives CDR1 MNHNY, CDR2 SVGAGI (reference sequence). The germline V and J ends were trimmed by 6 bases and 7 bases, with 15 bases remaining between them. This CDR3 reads CASSPLREIGYTF. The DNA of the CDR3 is TGTGCCAGCAGCCCTCTAAGGGAGATTGGCTACACCTTC.

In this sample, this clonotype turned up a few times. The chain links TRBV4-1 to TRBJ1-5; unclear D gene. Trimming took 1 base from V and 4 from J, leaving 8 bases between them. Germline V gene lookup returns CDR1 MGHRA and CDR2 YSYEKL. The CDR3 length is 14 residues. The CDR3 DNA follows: TGCGCCAGCAGCCAAGTCGTCGTTAATCAGCCCCAGCATTTT. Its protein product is CASSQVVVNQPQHF.

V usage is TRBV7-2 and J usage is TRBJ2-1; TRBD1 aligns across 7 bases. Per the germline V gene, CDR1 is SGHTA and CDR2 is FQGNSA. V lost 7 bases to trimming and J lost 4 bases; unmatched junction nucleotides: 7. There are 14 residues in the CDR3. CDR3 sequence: CASTLMTGYNEQFF. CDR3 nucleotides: TGTGCCAGCACCCTAATGACAGGGTACAATGAGCAGTTCTTC. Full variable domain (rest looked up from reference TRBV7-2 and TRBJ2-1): GAGVSQSPSNKVTEKGKDVELRCDPISGHTALYWYRQSLGQGLEFLIYFQGNSAPDKSGLPSDRFSAERTGGSVSTLTIQRTQQEDSAVYLCASTLMTGYNEQFFGPGTRLTVL.

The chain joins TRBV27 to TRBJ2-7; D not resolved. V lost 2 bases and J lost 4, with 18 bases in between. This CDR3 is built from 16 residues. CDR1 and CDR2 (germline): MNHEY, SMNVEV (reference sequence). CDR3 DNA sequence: TGTGCCAGCAGTTTACACCTAACGTCGCCTCCGTACGAGCAGTACTTC. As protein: CASSLHLTSPPYEQYF.

CDR3 in DNA: TGTGCCAGCAGCCAAGAGCCGGGGACAGGGTTAACCCAGTACTTC. It translates to CASSQEPGTGLTQYF. The chain employs TRBV4-2 and TRBJ2-5; 9 nucleotides line up with TRBD1. Germline V gene data show CDR1 as LGHNA and CDR2 as YNFKEQ. V trimming: 0 bases; J trimming: 8 bases; junction bases outside the gene matches: 7. This CDR3 region has 15 residues.

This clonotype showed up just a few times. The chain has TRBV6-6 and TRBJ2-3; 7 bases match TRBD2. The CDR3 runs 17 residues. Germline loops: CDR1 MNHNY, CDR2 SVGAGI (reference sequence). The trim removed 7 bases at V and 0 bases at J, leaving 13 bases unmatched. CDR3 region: CASNRKGGGISTDTQYF. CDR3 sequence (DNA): TGTGCCAGCAACCGAAAGGGCGGGGGTATTAGCACAGATACGCAGTATTTT.

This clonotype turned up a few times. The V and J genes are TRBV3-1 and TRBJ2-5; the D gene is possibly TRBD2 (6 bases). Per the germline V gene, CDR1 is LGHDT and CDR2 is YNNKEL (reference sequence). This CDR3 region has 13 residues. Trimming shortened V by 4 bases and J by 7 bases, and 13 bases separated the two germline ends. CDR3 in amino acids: CASSRTTRGTQYF. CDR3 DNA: TGTGCCAGCAGCCGGACTACGAGGGGGACCCAGTACTTC.

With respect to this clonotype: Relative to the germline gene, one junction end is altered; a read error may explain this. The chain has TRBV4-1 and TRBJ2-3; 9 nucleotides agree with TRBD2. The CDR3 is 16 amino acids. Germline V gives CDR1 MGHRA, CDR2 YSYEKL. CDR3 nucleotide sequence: TGCGCCAGCAGCCAAGTCGTGTTAGCGGGGGCAGATGCGCAGTATTTT. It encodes CASSQVVLAGADAQYF.

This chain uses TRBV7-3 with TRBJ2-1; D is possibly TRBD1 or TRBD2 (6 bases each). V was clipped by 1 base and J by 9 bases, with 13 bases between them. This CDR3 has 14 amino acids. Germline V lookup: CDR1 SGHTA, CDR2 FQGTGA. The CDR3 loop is CASSLIGGPGEQFF. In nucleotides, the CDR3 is TGTGCCAGCAGCTTAATAGGGGGGCCGGGTGAGCAGTTCTTC.

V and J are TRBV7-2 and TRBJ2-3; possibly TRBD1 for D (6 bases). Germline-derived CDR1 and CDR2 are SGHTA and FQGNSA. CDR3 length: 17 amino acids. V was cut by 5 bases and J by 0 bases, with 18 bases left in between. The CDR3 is CASSGRGDLASTDTQYF. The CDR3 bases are TGTGCCAGCAGCGGCAGGGGTGACCTTGCTAGCACAGATACGCAGTATTTT.

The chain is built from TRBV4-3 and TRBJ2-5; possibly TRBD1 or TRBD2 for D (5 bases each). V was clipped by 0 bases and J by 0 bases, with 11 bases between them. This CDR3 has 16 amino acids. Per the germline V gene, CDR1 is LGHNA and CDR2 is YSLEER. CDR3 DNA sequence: TGCGCCAGCAGCCAAGACGGTCCGGGACACCAAGAGACCCAGTACTTC. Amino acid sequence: CASSQDGPGHQETQYF.

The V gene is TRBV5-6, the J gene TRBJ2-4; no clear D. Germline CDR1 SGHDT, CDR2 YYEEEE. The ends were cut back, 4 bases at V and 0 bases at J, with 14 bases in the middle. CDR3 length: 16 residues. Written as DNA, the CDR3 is TGTGCCAGCAGCCAAAGGGAATGGGTAGCCAAAAACATTCAGTACTTC. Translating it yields CASSQREWVAKNIQYF.

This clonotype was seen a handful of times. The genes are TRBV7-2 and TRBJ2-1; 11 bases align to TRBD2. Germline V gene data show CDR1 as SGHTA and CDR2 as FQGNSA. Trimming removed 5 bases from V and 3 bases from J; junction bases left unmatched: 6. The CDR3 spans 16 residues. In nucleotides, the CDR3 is TGTGCCAGCAGCCCTCAGGGACTAGCGGACTACAATGAGCAGTTCTTC. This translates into CASSPQGLADYNEQFF.

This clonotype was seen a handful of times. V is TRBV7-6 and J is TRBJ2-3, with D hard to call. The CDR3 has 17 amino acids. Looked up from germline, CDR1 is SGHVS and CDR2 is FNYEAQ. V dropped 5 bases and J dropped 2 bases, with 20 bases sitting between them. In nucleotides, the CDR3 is TGTGCCAGCAGCCTGGGCCTGGTTATGAGAATCACAGATACGCAGTATTTT. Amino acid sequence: CASSLGLVMRITDTQYF.

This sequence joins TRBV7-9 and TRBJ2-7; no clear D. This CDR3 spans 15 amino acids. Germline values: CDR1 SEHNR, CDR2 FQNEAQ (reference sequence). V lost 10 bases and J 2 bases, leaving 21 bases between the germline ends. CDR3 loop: CATQPPISPTYEQYF. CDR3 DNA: TGTGCCACCCAGCCCCCCATCTCTCCAACCTACGAGCAGTACTTC.

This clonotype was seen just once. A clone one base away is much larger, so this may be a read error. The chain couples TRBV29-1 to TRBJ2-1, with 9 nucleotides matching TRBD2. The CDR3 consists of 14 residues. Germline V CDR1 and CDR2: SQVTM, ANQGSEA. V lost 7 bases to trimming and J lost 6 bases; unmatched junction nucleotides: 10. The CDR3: CSAIGLAGCNEQFF. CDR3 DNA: TGCAGCGCCATAGGGCTAGCGGGGTGCAATGAGCAGTTCTTC.

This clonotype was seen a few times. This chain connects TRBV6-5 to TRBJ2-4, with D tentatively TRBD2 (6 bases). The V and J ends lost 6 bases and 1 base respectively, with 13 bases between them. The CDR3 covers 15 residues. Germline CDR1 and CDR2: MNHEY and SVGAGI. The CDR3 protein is CASRDGGDAKNIQYF. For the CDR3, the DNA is TGTGCCAGCAGAGACGGCGGGGACGCCAAAAACATTCAGTACTTC.

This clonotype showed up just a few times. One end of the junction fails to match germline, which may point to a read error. DNA for the CDR3: TGTGCCAGCAGCTTAAGTTCCACCCGGGAGCTGTTTTTT. Protein sequence: CASSLSSTRELFF. The chain recombines TRBV7-3 with TRBJ2-2; unclear D gene. The length of the CDR3 is 13 residues. The germline V gene has CDR1 SGHTA and CDR2 FQGTGA.